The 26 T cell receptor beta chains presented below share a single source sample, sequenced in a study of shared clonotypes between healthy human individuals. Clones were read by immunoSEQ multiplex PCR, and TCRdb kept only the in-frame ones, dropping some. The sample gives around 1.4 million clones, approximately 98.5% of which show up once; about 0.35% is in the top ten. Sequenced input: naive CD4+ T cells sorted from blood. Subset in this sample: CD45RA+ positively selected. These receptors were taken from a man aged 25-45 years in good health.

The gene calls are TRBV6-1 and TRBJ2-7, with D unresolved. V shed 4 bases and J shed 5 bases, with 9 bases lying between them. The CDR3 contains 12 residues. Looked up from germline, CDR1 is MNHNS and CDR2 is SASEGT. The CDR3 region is CASSGNRNEQYF. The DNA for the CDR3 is TGTGCCAGCAGTGGAAATCGTAACGAGCAGTACTTC.

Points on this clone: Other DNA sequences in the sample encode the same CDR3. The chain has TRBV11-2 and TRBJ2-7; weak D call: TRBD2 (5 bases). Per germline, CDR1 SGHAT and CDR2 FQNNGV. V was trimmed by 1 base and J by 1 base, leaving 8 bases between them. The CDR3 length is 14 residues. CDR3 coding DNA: TGTGCCAGCAGCTTAGTTCGGGGTTCCTACGAGCAGTACTTC. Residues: CASSLVRGSYEQYF.

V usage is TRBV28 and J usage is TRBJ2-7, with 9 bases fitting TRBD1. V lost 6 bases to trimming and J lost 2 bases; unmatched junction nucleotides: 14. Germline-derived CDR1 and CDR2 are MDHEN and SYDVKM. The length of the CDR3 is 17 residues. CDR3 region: CASRNRDRAIYTYEQYF. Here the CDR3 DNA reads TGTGCCAGCAGAAACCGGGACAGGGCCATCTATACCTACGAGCAGTACTTC.

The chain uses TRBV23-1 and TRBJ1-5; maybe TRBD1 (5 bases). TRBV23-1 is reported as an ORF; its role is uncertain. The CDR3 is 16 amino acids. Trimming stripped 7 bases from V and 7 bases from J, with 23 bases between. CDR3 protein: CASTKAAGREGQPQHF. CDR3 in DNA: TGCGCCAGCACTAAAGCGGCGGGCAGGGAAGGCCAGCCCCAGCATTTT.

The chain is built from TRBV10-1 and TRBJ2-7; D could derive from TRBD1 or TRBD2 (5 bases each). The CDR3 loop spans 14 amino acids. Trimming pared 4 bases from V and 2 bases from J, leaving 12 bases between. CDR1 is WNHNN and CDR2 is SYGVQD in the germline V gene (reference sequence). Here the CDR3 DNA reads TGCGCCAGCAGTGCGGGACGGGGAACCTACGAGCAGTACTTC. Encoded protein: CASSAGRGTYEQYF.

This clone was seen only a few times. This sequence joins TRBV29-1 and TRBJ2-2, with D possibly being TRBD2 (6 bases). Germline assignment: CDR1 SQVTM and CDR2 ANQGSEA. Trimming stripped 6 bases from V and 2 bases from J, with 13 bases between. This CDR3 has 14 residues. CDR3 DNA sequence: TGCAGCGTCCTCCGGGACTCCAACACCGGGGAGCTGTTTTTT. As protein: CSVLRDSNTGELFF.

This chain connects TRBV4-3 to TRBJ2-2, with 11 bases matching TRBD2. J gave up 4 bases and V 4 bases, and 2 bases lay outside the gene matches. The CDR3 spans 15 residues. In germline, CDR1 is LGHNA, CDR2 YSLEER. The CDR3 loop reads CASSRLAGGTGELFF. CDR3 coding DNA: TGCGCCAGCAGCCGCCTAGCGGGAGGCACCGGGGAGCTGTTTTTT.

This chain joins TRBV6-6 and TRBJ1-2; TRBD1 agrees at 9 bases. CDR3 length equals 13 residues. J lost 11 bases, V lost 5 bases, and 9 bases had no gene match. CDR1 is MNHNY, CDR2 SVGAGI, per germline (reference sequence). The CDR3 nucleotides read TGTGCCAGCAGTCACACTAAACAGGGGGCTTACACCTTC. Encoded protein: CASSHTKQGAYTF.

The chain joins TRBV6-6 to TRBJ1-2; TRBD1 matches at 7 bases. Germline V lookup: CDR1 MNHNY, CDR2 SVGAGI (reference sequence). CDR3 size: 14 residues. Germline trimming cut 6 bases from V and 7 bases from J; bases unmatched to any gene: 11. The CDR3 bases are TGTGCCAGCAGCTTTGACAGGGCGATTGGTGGCTACACCTTC. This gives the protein CASSFDRAIGGYTF.

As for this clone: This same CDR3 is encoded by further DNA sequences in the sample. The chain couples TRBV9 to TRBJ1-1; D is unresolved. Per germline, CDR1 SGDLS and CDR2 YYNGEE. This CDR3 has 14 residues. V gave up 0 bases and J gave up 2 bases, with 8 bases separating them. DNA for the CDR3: TGTGCCAGCAGCGTAGGGTCAGCCAACACTGAAGCTTTCTTT. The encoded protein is CASSVGSANTEAFF.

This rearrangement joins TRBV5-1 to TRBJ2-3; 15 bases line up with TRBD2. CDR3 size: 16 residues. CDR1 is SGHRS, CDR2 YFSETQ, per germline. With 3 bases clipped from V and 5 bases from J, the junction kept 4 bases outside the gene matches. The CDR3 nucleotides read TGCGCCAGCAGCTCCGGGGGACTAGCGGGAGGAGATACGCAGTATTTT. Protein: CASSSGGLAGGDTQYF.

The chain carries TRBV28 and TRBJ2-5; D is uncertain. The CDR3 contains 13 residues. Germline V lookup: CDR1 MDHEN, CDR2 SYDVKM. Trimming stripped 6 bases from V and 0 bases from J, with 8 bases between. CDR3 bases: TGTGCCAGCAGACCGACGTACCAAGAGACCCAGTACTTC. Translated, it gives CASRPTYQETQYF.

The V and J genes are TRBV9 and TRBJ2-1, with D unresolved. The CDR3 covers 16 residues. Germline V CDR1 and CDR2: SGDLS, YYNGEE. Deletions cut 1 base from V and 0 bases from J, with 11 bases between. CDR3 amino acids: CASSVSGGSSYNEQFF. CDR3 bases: TGTGCCAGCAGCGTATCTGGCGGTAGCTCCTACAATGAGCAGTTCTTC.

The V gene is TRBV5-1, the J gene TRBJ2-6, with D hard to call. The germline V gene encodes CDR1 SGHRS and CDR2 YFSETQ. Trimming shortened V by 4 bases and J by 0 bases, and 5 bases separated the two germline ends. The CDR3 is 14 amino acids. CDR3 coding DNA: TGCGCCAGCAGCCCGAGCTCTGGGGCCAACGTCCTGACTTTC. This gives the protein CASSPSSGANVLTF.

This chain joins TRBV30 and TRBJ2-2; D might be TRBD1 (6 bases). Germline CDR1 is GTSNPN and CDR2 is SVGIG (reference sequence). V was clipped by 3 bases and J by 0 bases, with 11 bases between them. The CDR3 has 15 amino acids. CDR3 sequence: CAWRWGLSNTGELFF. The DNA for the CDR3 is TGTGCCTGGAGGTGGGGGCTATCGAACACCGGGGAGCTGTTTTTT.

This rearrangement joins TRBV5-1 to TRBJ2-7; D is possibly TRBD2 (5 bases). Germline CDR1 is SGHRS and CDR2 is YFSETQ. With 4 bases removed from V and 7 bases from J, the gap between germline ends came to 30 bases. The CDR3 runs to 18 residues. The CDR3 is CASSGRVLVRIISGEQYF. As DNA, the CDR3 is TGCGCCAGCAGCGGGCGGGTATTAGTTCGTATCATAAGTGGGGAGCAGTACTTC.

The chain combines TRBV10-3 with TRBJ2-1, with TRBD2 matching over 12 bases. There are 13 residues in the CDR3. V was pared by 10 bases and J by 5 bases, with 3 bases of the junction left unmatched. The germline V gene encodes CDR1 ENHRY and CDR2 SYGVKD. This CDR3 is CATRLAGDNEQFF. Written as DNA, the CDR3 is TGTGCCACCCGACTAGCGGGGGACAATGAGCAGTTCTTC.

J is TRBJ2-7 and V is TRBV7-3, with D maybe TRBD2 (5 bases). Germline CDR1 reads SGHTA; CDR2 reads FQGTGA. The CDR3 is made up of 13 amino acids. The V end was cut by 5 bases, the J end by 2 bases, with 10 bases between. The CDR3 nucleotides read TGTGCCAGCAGCCCGGGATTAACCTACGAGCAGTACTTC. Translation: CASSPGLTYEQYF.

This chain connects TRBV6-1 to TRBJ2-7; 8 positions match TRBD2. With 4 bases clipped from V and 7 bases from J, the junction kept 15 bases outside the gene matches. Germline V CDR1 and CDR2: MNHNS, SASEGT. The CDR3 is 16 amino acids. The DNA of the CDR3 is TGTGCCAGCAGTGTTTGGGGGACTAGTTCGTTGGGGGAGCAGTACTTC. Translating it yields CASSVWGTSSLGEQYF.

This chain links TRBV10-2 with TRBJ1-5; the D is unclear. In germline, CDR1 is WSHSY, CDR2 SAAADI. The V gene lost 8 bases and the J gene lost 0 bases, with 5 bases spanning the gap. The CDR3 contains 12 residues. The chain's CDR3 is CASRTSNQPQHF. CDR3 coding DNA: TGCGCCAGCCGCACTAGCAATCAGCCCCAGCATTTT.

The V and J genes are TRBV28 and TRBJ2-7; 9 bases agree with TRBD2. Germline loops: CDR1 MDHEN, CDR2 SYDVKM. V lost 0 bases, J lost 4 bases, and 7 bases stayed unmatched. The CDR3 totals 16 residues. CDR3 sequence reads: CASSLWSGSGSYEQYF. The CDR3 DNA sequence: TGTGCCAGCAGTTTATGGTCCGGTAGCGGGAGTTACGAGCAGTACTTC.

The CDR3 DNA reads as TGTGCCAGCAGTGACGGACAGAGCTCCTACAATGAGCAGTTCTTC. Residues: CASSDGQSSYNEQFF. The chain couples TRBV2 to TRBJ2-1; possible D gene TRBD1, 6 bases. Trimming shortened V by 3 bases and J by 0 bases, and 9 bases separated the two germline ends. CDR1 is SNHLY, CDR2 FYNNEI, per germline. The CDR3 has 15 residues.

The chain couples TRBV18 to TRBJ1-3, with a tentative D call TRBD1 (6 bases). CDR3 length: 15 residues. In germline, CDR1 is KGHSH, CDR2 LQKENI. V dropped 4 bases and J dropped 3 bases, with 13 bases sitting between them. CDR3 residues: CASSRDGQIGNTIYF. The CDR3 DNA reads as TGTGCCAGCTCACGGGACGGACAGATTGGAAACACCATATATTTT.

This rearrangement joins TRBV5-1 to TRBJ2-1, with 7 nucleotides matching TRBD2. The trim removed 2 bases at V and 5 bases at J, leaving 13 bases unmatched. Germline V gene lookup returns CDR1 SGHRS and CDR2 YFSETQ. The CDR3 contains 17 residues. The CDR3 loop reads CASSFMWGLTSNNEQFF. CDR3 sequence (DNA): TGCGCCAGCAGCTTTATGTGGGGGTTGACTAGCAACAATGAGCAGTTCTTC.

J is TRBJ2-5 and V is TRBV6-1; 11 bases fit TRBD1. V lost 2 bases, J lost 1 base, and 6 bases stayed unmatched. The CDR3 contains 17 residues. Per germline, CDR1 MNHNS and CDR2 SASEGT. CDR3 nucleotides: TGTGCCAGCAGTGAATTTGGACAGGGGGCGGTCCAAGAGACCCAGTACTTC. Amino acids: CASSEFGQGAVQETQYF.

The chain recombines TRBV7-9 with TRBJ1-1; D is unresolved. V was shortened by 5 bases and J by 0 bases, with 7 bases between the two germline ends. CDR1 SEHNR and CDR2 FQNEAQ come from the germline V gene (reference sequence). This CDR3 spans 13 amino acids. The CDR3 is CASSARMNTEAFF. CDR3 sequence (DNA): TGTGCCAGCAGCGCCCGGATGAACACTGAAGCTTTCTTT.